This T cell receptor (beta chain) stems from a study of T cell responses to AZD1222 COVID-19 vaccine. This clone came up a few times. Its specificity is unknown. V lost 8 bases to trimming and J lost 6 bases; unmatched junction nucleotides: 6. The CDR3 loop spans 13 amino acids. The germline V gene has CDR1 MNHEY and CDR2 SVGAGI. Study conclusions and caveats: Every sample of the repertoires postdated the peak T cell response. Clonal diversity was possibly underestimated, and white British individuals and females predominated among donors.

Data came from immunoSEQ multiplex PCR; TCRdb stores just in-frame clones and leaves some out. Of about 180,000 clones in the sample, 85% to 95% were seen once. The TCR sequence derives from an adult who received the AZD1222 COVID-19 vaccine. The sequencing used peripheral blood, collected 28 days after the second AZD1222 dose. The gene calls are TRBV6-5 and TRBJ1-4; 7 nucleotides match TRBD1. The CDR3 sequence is CASERDRDEKLFF. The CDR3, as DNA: TGTGCCAGCGAACGCGACAGGGATGAAAAACTGTTTTTT.